This TCR beta chain was sequenced during a study of T-cell memory formation after mild COVID-19. Study findings and constraints: Most CD4+ clones that shrank were in CM and EM, while CD8+ ones turned up in EMRA. Pre-infection memory contained some responding clones, which suggested that cross-reactive memory had joined.

Germline CDR1 is ENHRY and CDR2 is SYGVKD. CDR3 length: 16 amino acids. With 3 bases removed from V and 0 bases from J, the gap between germline ends came to 12 bases. This clonotype occurred a few times. What it binds is unknown. TCRalpha and TCRbeta libraries used 5'RACE with constant-segment primers and UMIs. TCRdb fed the 5' RACE reads into MiXCR, producing one record per CDR3 protein. The data contain about 350,000 distinct CDR3 sequences, around 14% of them singletons. The V and J genes are TRBV10-3 and TRBJ1-5, with D possibly TRBD1 on 6 matching bases. This clonotype was sampled from a man between 18 and 35 years old who had mild COVID-19 (a few samples of this study predate the infection). Cell type and time point are not known. Material: PBMCs or a T cell subset sorted from them (not recorded which). CDR3 residues: CAISDPGQFSNQPQHF. CDR3 sequence (DNA): TGTGCCATCAGTGACCCAGGACAGTTTAGCAATCAGCCCCAGCATTTT.